What follows is one T cell receptor (beta chain) and its context. Germline lookup yields CDR1 MNHEY and CDR2 SMNVEV (reference sequence). V was cut by 1 base and J by 5 bases, with 17 bases left in between. The CDR3 totals 16 residues. In the original processing: Reference gene primer amplification yielded estimated nucleated cell counts. Some clones are missing from TCRdb's copy, which holds only in-frame ones; the method was immunoSEQ multiplex PCR. V, J and clone size are those of that table, while D and trimming were read from the DNA. The sample contains 140,000 to 150,000 clones, approximately 86% of which appear only once. The data were taken from a study of blood T cell repertoires in COVID-19. Looking at the study overall: The United States, Italy and Spain supplied acute and convalescent COVID-19 samples. Sources were T cells, B-cell-depleted T cells, or PBMCs; the material itself was cDNA or gDNA.

Material: peripheral blood. This rearrangement joins TRBV27 to TRBJ1-1; TRBD1 might be the D (5 bases). The sequence came from a woman aged 40 to 50 with active or convalescent COVID-19. CDR3: CASSLYFTGVRTEAFF. DNA of the CDR3: TGTGCCAGCAGTTTATATTTCACAGGTGTACGAACTGAAGCTTTCTTT.